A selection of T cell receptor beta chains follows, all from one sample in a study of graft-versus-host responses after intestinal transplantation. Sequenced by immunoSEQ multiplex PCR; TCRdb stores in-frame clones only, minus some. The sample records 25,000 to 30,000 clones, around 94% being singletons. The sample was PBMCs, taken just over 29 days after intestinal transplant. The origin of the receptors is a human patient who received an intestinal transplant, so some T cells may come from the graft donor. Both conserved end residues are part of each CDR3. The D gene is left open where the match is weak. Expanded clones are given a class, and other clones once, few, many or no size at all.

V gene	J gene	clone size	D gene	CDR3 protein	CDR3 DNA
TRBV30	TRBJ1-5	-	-	CAWSTGRAGNQPQHF	TGTGCCTGGAGTACAGGGCGCGCAGGCAATCAGCCCCAGCATTTT
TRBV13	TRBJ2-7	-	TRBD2	CASSLAGGREQYF	TGTGCCAGCAGCTTAGCGGGGGGGCGCGAGCAGTACTTC
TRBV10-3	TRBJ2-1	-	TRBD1	CAISPGQGTNEQFF	TGTGCCATCAGTCCGGGACAGGGGACCAATGAGCAGTTCTTC
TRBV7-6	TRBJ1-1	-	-	CASSLTVNTEAFF	TGTGCCAGCAGCTTAACGGTGAACACTGAAGCTTTCTTT
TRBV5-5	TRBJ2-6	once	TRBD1	CASSPQTGLSGANVLTF	TGTGCCAGCAGCCCCCAGACAGGGCTCTCTGGGGCCAACGTCCTGACTTTC
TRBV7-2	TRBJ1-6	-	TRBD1	CASSGTGGSYNSPLHF	TGTGCCAGCAGCGGGACAGGGGGCTCCTATAATTCACCCCTCCACTTT
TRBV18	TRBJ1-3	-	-	CASSQLLGNSISGNTIYF	TGTGCCAGCTCTCAACTCTTGGGGAATTCCATCTCTGGAAACACCATATATTTT
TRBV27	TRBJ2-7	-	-	CASSKKLPSSIGHEQYF	TGTGCCAGCAGTAAGAAACTCCCATCTAGTATCGGCCACGAGCAGTACTTC
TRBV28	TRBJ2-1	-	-	CASSAGMYNEQFF	TGTGCCAGCAGTGCAGGGATGTACAATGAGCAGTTCTTC
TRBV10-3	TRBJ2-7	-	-	CAISRDMGYEQYF	TGTGCCATCAGTAGGGACATGGGCTACGAGCAGTACTTC
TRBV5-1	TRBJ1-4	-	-	CASSLEQGGEKLFF	TGCGCCAGCAGCTTGGAGCAGGGCGGTGAAAAACTGTTTTTT
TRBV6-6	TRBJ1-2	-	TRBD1	CASSRYDRALGYTF	TGTGCCAGCAGCCGTTACGACAGGGCCTTAGGCTACACCTTC
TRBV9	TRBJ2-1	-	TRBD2	CASSVRVAGSSYNEQFF	TGTGCCAGCAGCGTGCGGGTAGCGGGAAGCTCCTACAATGAGCAGTTCTTC
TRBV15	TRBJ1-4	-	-	CATSRDWRGDKEKLFF	TGTGCCACCAGCAGAGATTGGCGAGGGGACAAAGAAAAACTGTTTTTT
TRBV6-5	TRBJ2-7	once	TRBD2	CASSYGGGASYEQYF	TGTGCCAGCAGTTATGGCGGGGGGGCCTCCTACGAGCAGTACTTC
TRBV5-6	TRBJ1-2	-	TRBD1	CASSLMGTGDLNYGYTF	TGTGCCAGCAGCCTTATGGGGACAGGGGATCTAAACTATGGCTACACCTTC
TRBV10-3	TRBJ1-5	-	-	CAIRKDGGNQPQHF	TGTGCCATCAGGAAAGACGGAGGCAATCAGCCCCAGCATTTT
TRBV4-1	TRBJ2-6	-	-	CASSQVPRGFSGANVLTF	TGCGCCAGCAGCCAAGTCCCCCGGGGGTTCTCTGGGGCCAACGTCCTGACTTTC
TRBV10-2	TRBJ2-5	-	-	CASSDGVRETQYF	TGCGCCAGCAGTGATGGGGTACGGGAGACCCAGTACTTC
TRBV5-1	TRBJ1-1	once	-	CASSFGRGPNTEAFF	TGCGCCAGCAGCTTCGGTCGTGGCCCGAACACTGAAGCTTTCTTT
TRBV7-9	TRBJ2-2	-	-	CASSPNTVNTAGELFF	TGTGCCAGCAGCCCTAATACAGTGAACACCGCCGGGGAGCTGTTTTTT
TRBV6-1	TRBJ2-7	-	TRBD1	CASGFRQGNEQYF	TGTGCCAGCGGCTTTAGACAGGGGAACGAGCAGTACTTC
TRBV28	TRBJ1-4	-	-	CASSFPGVGDEKLFF	TGTGCCAGCAGTTTTCCCGGGGTCGGGGATGAAAAACTGTTTTTT
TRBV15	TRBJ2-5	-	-	CATSRGRSEETQYF	TGTGCCACCAGCAGAGGTAGGAGCGAAGAGACCCAGTACTTC
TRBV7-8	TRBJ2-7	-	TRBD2	CASSAGTSGDYEQYF	TGTGCCAGCAGCGCTGGGACTAGCGGCGACTACGAGCAGTACTTC
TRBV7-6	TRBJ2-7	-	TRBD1	CASSPGTGGYEQYF	TGTGCCAGCAGCCCCGGGACAGGGGGCTACGAGCAGTACTTC
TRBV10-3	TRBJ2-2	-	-	CAISGQFTGELFF	TGTGCCATCAGTGGACAGTTCACCGGGGAGCTGTTTTTT
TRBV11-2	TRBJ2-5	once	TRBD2	CASSLTPAGLAGVQETQYF	TGTGCCAGCAGCTTAACCCCCGCCGGACTAGCGGGAGTGCAGGAGACCCAGTACTTC
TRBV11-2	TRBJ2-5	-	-	CASSLGVGAETQYF	TGTGCCAGCAGCTTAGGGGTAGGGGCAGAGACCCAGTACTTC
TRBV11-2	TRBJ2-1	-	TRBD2	CASSSLAGGNNEQFF	TGTGCCAGCAGCAGCCTAGCGGGAGGGAACAATGAGCAGTTCTTC
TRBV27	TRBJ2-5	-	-	CASSPWGQETQYF	TGTGCCAGCAGTCCCTGGGGCCAAGAGACCCAGTACTTC
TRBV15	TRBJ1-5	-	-	CATSTDRGAGQPQHF	TGTGCCACCAGCACCGACCGTGGGGCTGGGCAGCCCCAGCATTTT
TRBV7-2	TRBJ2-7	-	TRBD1	CASSPLGTGWSEQYF	TGTGCCAGCAGCCCACTCGGGACAGGGTGGAGCGAGCAGTACTTC
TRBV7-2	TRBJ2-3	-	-	CASSLGAPDTQYF	TGTGCCAGCAGCTTAGGGGCACCTGATACGCAGTATTTT
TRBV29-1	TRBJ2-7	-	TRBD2	CSVRLAGGPSYEQYF	TGCAGCGTTAGACTAGCGGGGGGCCCCTCCTACGAGCAGTACTTC
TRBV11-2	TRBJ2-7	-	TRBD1	CASSWGQGSYEQYF	TGTGCCAGCAGCTGGGGACAGGGGTCCTACGAGCAGTACTTC
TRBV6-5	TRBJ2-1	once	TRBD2	CASSSGTSGYNEQFF	TGTGCCAGCAGTTCCGGGACTAGCGGTTACAATGAGCAGTTCTTC
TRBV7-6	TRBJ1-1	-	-	CASSLALGAEAFF	TGTGCCAGCAGCTTAGCGCTGGGGGCTGAAGCTTTCTTT
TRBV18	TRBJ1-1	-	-	CASSPAGMNTEAFF	TGTGCCAGCTCACCAGCCGGAATGAACACTGAAGCTTTCTTT
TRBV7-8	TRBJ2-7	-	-	CASSARRTGLEYEQYF	TGTGCCAGCAGCGCTAGAAGAACAGGGTTAGAGTACGAGCAGTACTTC
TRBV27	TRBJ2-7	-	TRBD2	CASSLVAGGSYEQYF	TGTGCCAGCAGTTTGGTAGCGGGAGGTTCCTACGAGCAGTACTTC
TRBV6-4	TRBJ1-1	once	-	CASSDLPGTEAFF	TGTGCCAGCAGTGACCTCCCTGGAACTGAAGCTTTCTTT
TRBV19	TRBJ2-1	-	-	CASSIYGESYNEQFF	TGTGCCAGTAGTATTTATGGTGAATCTTACAATGAGCAGTTCTTC
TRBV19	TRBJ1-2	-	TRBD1	CASSTPGEGANGYTF	TGTGCCAGTAGTACCCCTGGCGAGGGGGCGAATGGCTACACCTTC
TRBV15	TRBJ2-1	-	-	CATSVGGLTGEQFF	TGTGCCACCAGCGTTGGGGGGTTGACAGGTGAGCAGTTCTTC
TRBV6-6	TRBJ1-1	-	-	CASSSTLDTEAFF	TGTGCCAGCAGTTCCACCCTTGACACTGAAGCTTTCTTT
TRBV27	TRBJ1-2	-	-	CASSPGPGYYGYTF	TGTGCCAGCAGTCCGGGACCGGGGTACTATGGCTACACCTTC
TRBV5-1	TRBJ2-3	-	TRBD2	CASSWTSPTDTQYF	TGCGCCAGCAGTTGGACTAGCCCCACAGATACGCAGTATTTT
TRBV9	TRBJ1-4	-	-	CASSPGHQGEKLFF	TGTGCCAGCAGTCCGGGACACCAGGGAGAAAAACTGTTTTTT
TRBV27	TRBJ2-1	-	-	CASSSRYNEQFF	TGTGCCAGCAGTAGCAGATACAATGAGCAGTTCTTC
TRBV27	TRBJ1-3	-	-	CASSFPHRYSGNTIYF	TGTGCCAGCAGTTTCCCTCACCGATACTCTGGAAACACCATATATTTT
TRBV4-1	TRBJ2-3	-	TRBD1	CASSPSGTGGTTDTQYF	TGCGCCAGCAGCCCGTCCGGGACAGGGGGCACGACAGATACGCAGTATTTT
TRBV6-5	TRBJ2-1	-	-	CASSPDRSSYNEQFF	TGTGCCAGCAGCCCCGACAGAAGCTCCTACAATGAGCAGTTCTTC
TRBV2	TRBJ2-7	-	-	CASSGDREAYEQYF	TGTGCCAGCAGCGGTGACAGGGAGGCCTACGAGCAGTACTTC
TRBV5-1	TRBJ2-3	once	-	CASSLEGGKTDTQYF	TGCGCCAGCAGCTTGGAAGGGGGTAAGACAGATACGCAGTATTTT
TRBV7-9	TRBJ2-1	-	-	CASSLDVLNNEQFF	TGTGCCAGCAGCTTGGACGTCCTCAACAATGAGCAGTTCTTC
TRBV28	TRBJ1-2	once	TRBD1	CASSRQGYWGYTF	TGTGCCAGCAGTCGACAGGGATATTGGGGCTACACCTTC
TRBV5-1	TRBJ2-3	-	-	CASSLRLFTDTQYF	TGCGCCAGCAGTTTACGGCTGTTCACAGATACGCAGTATTTT
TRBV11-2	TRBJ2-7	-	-	CASSLGPTYEQYF	TGTGCCAGCAGCTTAGGCCCTACCTACGAGCAGTACTTC